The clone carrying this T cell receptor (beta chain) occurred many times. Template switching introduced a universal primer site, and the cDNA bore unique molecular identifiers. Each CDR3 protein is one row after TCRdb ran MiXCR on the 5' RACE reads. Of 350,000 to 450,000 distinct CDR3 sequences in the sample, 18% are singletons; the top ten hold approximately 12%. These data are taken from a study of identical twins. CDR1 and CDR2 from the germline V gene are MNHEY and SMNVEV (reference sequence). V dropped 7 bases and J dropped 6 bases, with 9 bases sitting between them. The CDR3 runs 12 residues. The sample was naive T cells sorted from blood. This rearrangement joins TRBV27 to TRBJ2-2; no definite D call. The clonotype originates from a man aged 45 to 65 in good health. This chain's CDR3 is CASNRPPGELFF. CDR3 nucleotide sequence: TGTGCCAGCAACCGACCCCCCGGGGAGCTGTTTTTT.